This paragraph covers one T cell receptor (beta chain) sequence. The table came from immunoSEQ multiplex PCR; TCRdb's copy has only in-frame clones and leaves some out. Among approximately 45,000 clones listed, around 85% were seen once. The data derive from a study of OX40 agonist ivuxolimab in advanced cancers. The specimen was CD4+ or CD8+ T cells sorted from blood, collected in a trial of the OX40 agonist ivuxolimab. This TCR was recovered from an adult with an advanced solid tumor such as melanoma, head and neck, liver or kidney cancer.

The CDR3 protein is CASKTSGELFF. The CDR3 bases are TGTGCCAGCAAAACGTCCGGGGAGCTGTTTTTT. J is TRBJ2-2 and V is TRBV7-8; no definite D call. Looked up from germline, CDR1 is SGHVS and CDR2 is FQNEAQ. Trimming stripped 7 bases from V and 6 bases from J, with 6 bases between. CDR3 length: 11 residues.